Listed here are 2 T cell receptor beta chains from one sample, sequenced in a study of Tregs in tolerant kidney transplant recipients. Method: immunoSEQ multiplex PCR; TCRdb's copy keeps in-frame clones and lacks some. The sample comprises under 100,000 clones, about 92% of which are singletons, and roughly 4.3% rests with the top ten. Sample: CD8+ T cells from blood. The origin of the receptors is a human donor in good health.

V usage is TRBV5-4 and J usage is TRBJ1-6; tentative D call: TRBD1 (5 bases). This CDR3 has 13 amino acids. Germline values: CDR1 SGHNT, CDR2 YYREEE (reference sequence). Between the trimmed V and J ends, which lost 9 bases and 10 bases, there was a span of 17 bases. Here the CDR3 reads CATRARGRSPLHF. The CDR3 DNA reads as TGTGCCACTCGGGCAAGGGGTCGCTCACCCCTCCACTTT.

V usage is TRBV6-1 and J usage is TRBJ1-5; D possibly corresponds to TRBD1 (5 bases). Germline V CDR1 and CDR2: MNHNS, SASEGT. The CDR3 runs 12 residues. V gave up 4 bases and J gave up 7 bases, with 8 bases separating them. CDR3 nucleotide sequence: TGTGCCAGCAGTGCAGGGTTCCAGCCCCAGCATTTT. As protein: CASSAGFQPQHF.